This entry is about one T cell receptor beta chain. What it recognizes is unknown. The germline V and J ends were trimmed by 5 bases and 0 bases, with 18 bases remaining between them. There are 16 residues in the CDR3. The germline V gene has CDR1 DFQATT and CDR2 SNEGSKA (reference sequence). Combining a sample-barcoded 5' primer with a J-beta primer mix, a second PCR ran for 7 to 11 cycles. Unique molecular identifiers of 12 random nucleotides labeled each cDNA. TCRdb re-called the 5' RACE reads through MiXCR, storing one row per CDR3 protein. This sample has just over 800,000 distinct CDR3 sequences, with approximately 59% found just once. Peripheral blood was drawn, roughly 10 milliliters per donor. This sample was taken from a study of blood T cells in healthy people across ages. Overall study results and limits: Versus aged donors, long-lived donors had higher diversity and more naive CD4+ cells. The fall in TCR beta diversity per million T cells was roughly linear with age.

The specimen sequenced was blood. The rearrangement links TRBV20-1 to TRBJ2-3, with TRBD1 as a possible D gene (5 bases). This clonotype originated in a young man in good health. Here the CDR3 DNA reads TGCAGTGCTCCGACCTGGACACCCTCTAGCACAGATACGCAGTATTTT. It translates to CSAPTWTPSSTDTQYF.